The sequence of this T cell receptor (beta chain) was determined in a study of T-cell reconstitution after alpha-beta-depleted transplantation in children. CDR3 length equals 12 residues. The germline V gene encodes CDR1 MNHEY and CDR2 SMNVEV (reference sequence). V was shortened by 5 bases and J by 5 bases, with 10 bases between the two germline ends. TCRbeta library construction was performed incorporating unique molecular identifiers. TCRdb fed the PCR reads into MiXCR, producing one record per CDR3 protein. Altogether 490,000 or so distinct CDR3 sequences are present, roughly a tenth being singletons, with the ten largest covering 2% to 2.5%. This clonotype was detected many times. Its antigen is currently unknown. Study-level points and caveats: Surviving recipient T cells and thymic progenitors underlay high day-60 TCRbeta diversity in some patients. Several hundred expanded graft clones reportedly gave rise to the alpha-beta T cells present about two months after transplant.

This rearrangement joins TRBV27 to TRBJ2-7, with D perhaps matching TRBD2 (5 bases). The material was PBMCs, obtained before TCRalphabeta/CD19-depleted stem cell transplant. The TCR was taken from a child younger than 10 with inherited bone marrow failure, due to receive a stem cell transplant. The CDR3 sequence: CASSGLSNEQYF. The CDR3 region has the DNA TGTGCCAGCAGTGGACTTTCCAACGAGCAGTACTTC.